This T cell receptor (beta chain) was observed in a study of shared clonotypes between healthy human individuals. The wider study: Each donor's CD4 naive and CD4 memory cells filled three plates apiece, CD8 naive two, and CD8 memory one. General study results and limits: Naive subsets generally exceeded memory subsets in estimated richness.

A word on this clone: Its specificity is not known.

Using immunoSEQ multiplex PCR, the repertoire was profiled, and TCRdb retains in-frame clones only, with some absent. The sample shows 2 million to 3 million clones, approximately 93% of them seen only once. Input material: naive CD4+ T cells from PBMCs. The subset here: CD45RA+ positively selected. This sequence was found in a man younger than 35 in good health. Some clones in this sample may be carry-over from other donors' samples.

In nucleotides, the CDR3 is TGTGCCAGCAGCGCGGGACAGGGCTTCAATGAGCAGTTCTTC. It specifies CASSAGQGFNEQFF. V is TRBV5-8 and J is TRBJ2-1; 9 bases are a match to TRBD1. The CDR3 runs to 14 residues. V lost 4 bases, J lost 6 bases, and 5 bases stayed unmatched. CDR1 is SGHTS and CDR2 is YDEGEE in the germline V gene.